These T cell receptor beta chains were read from a single sample in a study of cytotoxic CD8 clonotypes in ibrutinib-treated CLL. This table comes from immunoSEQ multiplex PCR, and its TCRdb copy is limited to in-frame clones, with some not included. The table shows 150,000 to 200,000 clones, with more than 65% occurring only once. This material consisted of PBMCs, taken after 12 months of ibrutinib treatment. The receptors originated from a human donor with chronic lymphocytic leukemia. The CDR3 runs from the conserved cysteine through the conserved F or W. The order of the fields is clone size, V gene, J gene, CDR3 protein. Expanded clones are given a class, and other clones once, few, many or no size at all.

>-|TRBV28|TRBJ2-3
CASISAITDTQYF
>once|TRBV5-1|TRBJ2-1
CASSLLASEYNEQFF
>-|TRBV5-1|TRBJ2-7
CASSLGTGRGEQYF
>-|TRBV28|TRBJ1-4
CASSLSGSGGKLFF
>-|TRBV11-2|TRBJ2-3
CASSLHLQTTSTDTQYF
>-|TRBV15|TRBJ1-1
CATQGQMNTEAFF
>-|TRBV28|TRBJ1-2
CASWVPEGYTF
>-|TRBV28|TRBJ2-1
CASRGGRAPNEQFF
>-|TRBV12-1|TRBJ2-1
CASSFFRDWREISYNEQFF
>-|TRBV7-6|TRBJ2-1
CASSSDRGNEQFF
>-|TRBV7-2|TRBJ1-2
CASSSYRAGYGYTF
>-|TRBV6-1|TRBJ2-1
CASSGLSGNEQFF
>-|TRBV10-3|TRBJ2-3
CAISGTGGRGTDTQYF
>-|TRBV7-6|TRBJ1-5
CASSQGQAPNQPQHF
>-|TRBV18|TRBJ2-4
CASSPQTVAKNIQYF
>-|TRBV9|TRBJ1-4
CASSVSPKDRFNEKLFF
>-|TRBV5-1|TRBJ1-4
CASSWTTGQPGVELFF
>-|TRBV5-1|TRBJ2-1
CASSVLSSTNEQFF
>-|TRBV5-6|TRBJ2-7
CASSLWLAGGVWQYF
>once|TRBV2|TRBJ2-1
CATRRVQYNEQFF
>few|TRBV6-1|TRBJ2-7
CASKLDRGQGEQYF
>-|TRBV5-1|TRBJ1-1
CASSRGAVAFF
>-|TRBV6-5|TRBJ1-1
CASSYSNLNTEAFF
>once|TRBV9|TRBJ2-5
CASSVDQVQETQYF
>-|TRBV7-2|TRBJ1-2
CASTPRTGGGGGYTF
>-|TRBV6-5|TRBJ2-7
CASKRGQGYEQYF
>-|TRBV6-1|TRBJ1-5
CASRQTGGNQPQHF
>-|TRBV2|TRBJ2-3
CASSESAGGTDTQYF
>-|TRBV28|TRBJ2-1
CASKGGGVWYNEQFF
>-|TRBV7-6|TRBJ2-2
CASSHPGLGELFF
>-|TRBV28|TRBJ1-6
CASLGLFDSPLHF